One and the same sample provided the 15 T cell receptor beta chains below, sequenced in a study of PD-L1 blockade in urothelial cancer. Regarding time point: peripheral blood 6 weeks after treatment start. TCRdb keeps only in-frame clones here, not all; method: immunoSEQ multiplex PCR. The table has over 100,000 clones, 80% to 95% seen once. Source: PBMCs, taken around atezolizumab (anti-PD-L1) treatment. Every receptor here comes from a man between 60 and 75 years old with urothelial cancer.

The rearrangement uses TRBV27 and TRBJ1-2; D remains unclear. Deletions cut 2 bases from V and 2 bases from J, with 6 bases between. CDR3 length: 13 amino acids. CDR1 and CDR2 from the germline V gene are MNHEY and SMNVEV (reference sequence). The CDR3 bases are TGTGCCAGCAGTTTAACGGTAAACTATGGCTACACCTTC. This encodes CASSLTVNYGYTF.

The genes are TRBV4-1 and TRBJ2-2; 9 positions agree with TRBD1. The V and J ends lost 6 bases and 6 bases, in that order; junction bases with no gene match: 8. Germline CDR1 MGHRA, CDR2 YSYEKL. The CDR3 loop spans 15 amino acids. The CDR3: CASSRDRDPSGELFF. The CDR3 coding sequence is TGCGCCAGCAGTCGGGACAGGGACCCTTCCGGGGAGCTGTTTTTT.

This sequence joins TRBV19 and TRBJ1-2; TRBD1 agrees at 9 bases. Germline V gives CDR1 LNHDA, CDR2 SQIVND (reference sequence). The CDR3 is 13 amino acids. Unmatched junction bases numbered 6, after V lost 6 bases and J lost 7 bases. CDR3 DNA: TGTGCCAGTAGCCCGACAGGGGGAGGTGGCTACACCTTC. As protein: CASSPTGGGGYTF.

The rearrangement uses TRBV7-2 and TRBJ2-7, with 8 bases that match TRBD2. From germline, CDR1 is SGHTA and CDR2 FQGNSA. V shed 0 bases, J shed 3 bases, and the junction held 1 base outside the gene matches. The CDR3 loop spans 14 amino acids. DNA of the CDR3: TGTGCCAGCAGCTTAGCTAGCGGGAACTACGAGCAGTACTTC. Translating it yields CASSLASGNYEQYF.

The genes are TRBV4-2 and TRBJ1-2; D is possibly TRBD1 (6 bases). V was clipped by 1 base and J by 4 bases, with 13 bases between them. Germline CDR1 reads LGHNA; CDR2 reads YNFKEQ. The CDR3 is 15 residues long. CDR3 loop: CASSQGPGEGYGYTF. The CDR3 DNA sequence: TGTGCCAGCAGCCAAGGGCCAGGGGAAGGCTATGGCTACACCTTC.

V and J are TRBV5-8 and TRBJ1-6, with D maybe TRBD1 (6 bases). Trimming removed 1 base from V and 10 bases from J, with 12 bases in between. The CDR3 contains 14 residues. The germline V gene has CDR1 SGHTS and CDR2 YDEGEE. DNA of the CDR3: TGTGCCAGCAGCTTGATACAGGGTAACTCACCCCTCCACTTT. Translated, it gives CASSLIQGNSPLHF.

The chain carries TRBV6-1 and TRBJ2-7, with 8 bases aligning to TRBD2. The ends lost 1 base at V and 0 bases at J; junction bases unmatched: 5. This CDR3 spans 16 amino acids. Germline CDR1 and CDR2: MNHNS and SASEGT. CDR3 residues: CASSEVIGGVSYEQYF. CDR3 coding DNA: TGTGCCAGCAGTGAAGTGATCGGGGGGGTCTCCTACGAGCAGTACTTC.

The chain carries TRBV15 and TRBJ1-1, with D hard to call. Trimming removed 5 bases from V and 5 bases from J, with 9 bases in between. CDR1 is LNHNV and CDR2 is YYDKDF in the germline V gene (reference sequence). The CDR3 sequence is 12 residues long. The CDR3 is CATSGRETEAFF. The CDR3 nucleotides read TGTGCCACCAGCGGAAGGGAGACTGAAGCTTTCTTT.

The chain recombines TRBV25-1 with TRBJ1-1; D not certain. The V gene lost 6 bases and the J gene lost 2 bases, with 10 bases spanning the gap. Germline assignment: CDR1 MGHDK and CDR2 SYGVNS. The CDR3 has 13 residues. The CDR3 nucleotides read TGTGCCAGCAGACCCCTAGGAAACACTGAAGCTTTCTTT. This sequence encodes CASRPLGNTEAFF.

This clone was observed once. This chain joins TRBV5-6 and TRBJ2-4, with 14 bases that match TRBD2. Per germline, CDR1 SGHDT and CDR2 YYEEEE. CDR3 length: 16 residues. Losses at the gene ends were 4 bases for V and 7 bases for J; bases not matched to a gene: 7. In DNA form, the CDR3 reads TGTGCCAGCAGCGGCCCGACTAGCGGGGGGGCGAACATTCAGTACTTC. As protein: CASSGPTSGGANIQYF.

This clone appeared a few times. V gene TRBV27 combines with J gene TRBJ2-7; tentatively, D is TRBD1 (6 bases). With 8 bases removed from V and 3 bases from J, the gap between germline ends came to 20 bases. This CDR3 is 15 amino acids long. Germline CDR1 reads MNHEY; CDR2 reads SMNVEV (reference sequence). The chain's CDR3 is CASSPRGLGGYEQYF. The CDR3 nucleotides read TGTGCCAGCTCCCCCCGGGGATTAGGGGGCTACGAGCAGTACTTC.

The chain uses TRBV29-1 and TRBJ2-4; TRBD2 agrees at 7 bases. V lost 3 bases to trimming and J lost 6 bases; unmatched junction nucleotides: 5. Germline assignment: CDR1 SQVTM and CDR2 ANQGSEA. CDR3 length: 13 residues. As DNA, the CDR3 is TGCAGCGTTGAGCCAGGCGGGGGAAACATTCAGTACTTC. Protein product: CSVEPGGGNIQYF.

The chain uses TRBV4-1 and TRBJ1-1; no definite D call. Germline assignment: CDR1 MGHRA and CDR2 YSYEKL. V dropped 0 bases and J dropped 5 bases, with 16 bases sitting between them. The CDR3 loop spans 16 amino acids. CDR3: CASSQDPGQVRTEAFF. The CDR3 nucleotides are TGCGCCAGCAGCCAAGACCCTGGCCAGGTAAGGACTGAAGCTTTCTTT.

This clone was seen only a few times. CDR3 loop: CASSQEYRGWGGYTF. In DNA form, the CDR3 reads TGCGCCAGCAGCCAAGAGTACAGGGGATGGGGTGGCTACACCTTC. This chain connects TRBV4-3 to TRBJ1-2, with 7 bases identical to TRBD1. CDR1 is LGHNA, CDR2 YSLEER, per germline. CDR3 length: 15 amino acids. Trimming took 0 bases from V and 7 from J; bases not matched to a gene: 8.

This clone was recorded once. The chain recombines TRBV19 with TRBJ2-7; 7 bases match TRBD1. The germline gives CDR1 LNHDA, CDR2 SQIVND (reference sequence). V lost 6 bases and J lost 6; bases outside the gene matches: 17. The CDR3 is 16 amino acids. The CDR3 sequence is CASSPELKTGVGEQYF. CDR3 bases: TGTGCCAGTAGCCCAGAACTAAAAACAGGGGTGGGCGAGCAGTACTTC.